Only a few counts were recorded for the clone carrying this T cell receptor (beta chain). No antigen is known for it. Trimming took 4 bases from V and 2 from J, leaving 15 bases between them. This CDR3 has 15 amino acids. The germline gives CDR1 MNHNY, CDR2 SVGAGI (reference sequence). The data were obtained in a study of cytomegalovirus exposure and HLA in healthy donors. Overall study findings and caveats: Productive status was seen about 90% or about 30% of the time for most TCR beta V segments in an earlier analysis. TCR beta V- and J-gene trimming, according to a later analysis, was linked to a missense DCLRE1C variant.

PCR amplification relied on 60 Vbeta primers (plus 13 Jbeta primers). Libraries were prepared by immunoSEQ multiplex PCR; TCRdb keeps only in-frame clonotypes and omits some of them. This repertoire shows 100,000 to 150,000 clones, roughly 8.3% found once; its top ten account for 5% to 6%. This clonotype was sampled from a man in his forties or fifties in good health and CMV-seronegative. The J gene is TRBJ2-7, the V gene TRBV6-6; D is unclear. Sequencing was performed on PBMCs. The CDR3 protein is CASSFSLAPPYEQYF. In nucleotides, the CDR3 is TGTGCCAGCAGTTTTTCCTTGGCCCCTCCCTACGAGCAGTACTTC.